This TCR beta chain was captured in a study of shared clonotypes between healthy human individuals. The V gene's germline CDR1 is MNHNY and CDR2 SVGAGI (reference sequence). With 1 base removed from V and 0 bases from J, the gap between germline ends came to 7 bases. The CDR3 totals 16 residues. Every subset's genomic DNA went evenly onto several immunoSEQ plates. Per the authors' pipeline: Sequence data from immunoSEQ were junction-only and lacked quality scores; consequently, filtering differed. Produced via immunoSEQ multiplex PCR; TCRdb's table is partial and in-frame only. The V and J calls and clone size are taken from that table; D and trimming were inferred from the DNA. The sample consists of over a million clones, approximately 72% of them appearing once. Whole-study findings and limits: Clonotypes that were shared across a handful of donors made up roughly 5.2% of naive CD4 clonotypes. How much donors shared clonotypes was expected to be affected by sequencing depth.

Comments on this clone: Its antigen is as yet unknown.

The specimen was memory CD4+ T cells sorted from blood. The subset here: CD45RA-negative fraction. This chain connects TRBV6-6 to TRBJ1-6; D not resolved. This TCR came from a man aged 18 to 29 in good health. In DNA form, the CDR3 reads TGTGCCAGCAGTTACTTGCAGAGCTCCTATAATTCACCCCTCCACTTT. This encodes CASSYLQSSYNSPLHF.